This TCR beta chain was found in a study of blood T cell repertoires in COVID-19. Across the study: COVID-19 samples collected from the United States, Italy and Spain covered acute and convalescent phases. From T cells, B-cell-depleted T cells, or PBMCs came the material, which was cDNA or gDNA.

The assay was immunoSEQ multiplex PCR, and TCRdb's table has in-frame clones only and misses some. The data show 150,000 to 180,000 clones, 91% seen once. This CDR3 region has 15 residues. Germline V lookup: CDR1 LGHNA, CDR2 YNFKEQ. With 0 bases removed from V and 8 bases from J, the gap between germline ends came to 14 bases. Sequenced sample: peripheral blood. The source is a man aged 50 to 60 with acute or convalescent COVID-19. V gene TRBV4-2 combines with J gene TRBJ2-1; TRBD2 might be the D (5 bases). The CDR3 loop reads CASSQEDGVLDEQFF. CDR3 coding DNA: TGTGCCAGCAGCCAAGAGGACGGGGTCTTAGATGAGCAGTTCTTC.